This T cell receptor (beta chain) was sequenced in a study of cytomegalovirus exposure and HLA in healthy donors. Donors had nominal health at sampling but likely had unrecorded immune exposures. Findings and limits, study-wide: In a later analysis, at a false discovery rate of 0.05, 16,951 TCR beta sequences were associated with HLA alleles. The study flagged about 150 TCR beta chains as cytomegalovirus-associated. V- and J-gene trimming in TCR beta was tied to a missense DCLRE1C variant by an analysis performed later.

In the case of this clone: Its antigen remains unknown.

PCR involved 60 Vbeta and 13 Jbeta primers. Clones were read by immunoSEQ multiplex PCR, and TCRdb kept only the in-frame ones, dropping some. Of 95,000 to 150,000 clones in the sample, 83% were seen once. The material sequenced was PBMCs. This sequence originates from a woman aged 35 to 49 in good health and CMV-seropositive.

The CDR3 reads CASKSTSYEQYF. DNA for the CDR3: TGTGCCAGCAAGTCGACTTCCTACGAGCAGTACTTC. The chain combines TRBV6-1 with TRBJ2-7; no clear D gene. The germline CDR1 and CDR2 sequences are MNHNS and SASEGT. There are 12 residues in the CDR3. The V end lost 7 bases, the J end lost 1 base, and 8 bases lay between the germline ends.